This T cell receptor (beta chain) was identified in a study of CD8 T cells in ankylosing spondylitis. Study observations and caveats: As reported, disease-linked clones showed significant enrichment in matched ankylosing spondylitis synovial fluid. A TCR beta motif made of several highly homologous variants seemed typical of ankylosing spondylitis blood.

CDR3 length: 14 residues. Germline V gene data show CDR1 as MNHEY and CDR2 as SMNVEV (reference sequence). V was trimmed by 0 bases and J by 7 bases, leaving 10 bases between them. With regard to this clonotype: The antigen is unknown.

Each CDR3 protein is one row after TCRdb ran MiXCR on the 5' RACE reads. The sample includes roughly 440,000 distinct CDR3 sequences, roughly 17% of them seen just once. The clonotype comes from a male donor with ankylosing spondylitis. The sequenced material came from blood, either unsorted or a sorted T cell fraction (not recorded which). This chain connects TRBV27 to TRBJ2-1, with D perhaps matching TRBD2 (7 bases). The CDR3, as DNA: TGTGCCAGCAGTTTATCGGGGGGGCGGAATGAGCAGTTCTTC. It yields the protein CASSLSGGRNEQFF.